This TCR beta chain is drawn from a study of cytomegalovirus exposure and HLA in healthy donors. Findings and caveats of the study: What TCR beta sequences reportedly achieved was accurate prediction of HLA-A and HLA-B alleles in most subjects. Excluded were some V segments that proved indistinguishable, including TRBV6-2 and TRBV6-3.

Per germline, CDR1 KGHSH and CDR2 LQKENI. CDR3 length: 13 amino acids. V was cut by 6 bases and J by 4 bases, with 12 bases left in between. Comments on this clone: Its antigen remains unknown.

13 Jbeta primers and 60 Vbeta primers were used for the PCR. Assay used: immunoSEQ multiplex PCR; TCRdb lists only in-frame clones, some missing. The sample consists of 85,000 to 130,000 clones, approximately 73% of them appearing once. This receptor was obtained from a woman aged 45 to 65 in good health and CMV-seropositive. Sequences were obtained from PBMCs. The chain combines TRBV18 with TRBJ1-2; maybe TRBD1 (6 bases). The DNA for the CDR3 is TGTGCCAGCTCGCCAGGGGAGGGCTATGGCTACACCTTC. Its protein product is CASSPGEGYGYTF.